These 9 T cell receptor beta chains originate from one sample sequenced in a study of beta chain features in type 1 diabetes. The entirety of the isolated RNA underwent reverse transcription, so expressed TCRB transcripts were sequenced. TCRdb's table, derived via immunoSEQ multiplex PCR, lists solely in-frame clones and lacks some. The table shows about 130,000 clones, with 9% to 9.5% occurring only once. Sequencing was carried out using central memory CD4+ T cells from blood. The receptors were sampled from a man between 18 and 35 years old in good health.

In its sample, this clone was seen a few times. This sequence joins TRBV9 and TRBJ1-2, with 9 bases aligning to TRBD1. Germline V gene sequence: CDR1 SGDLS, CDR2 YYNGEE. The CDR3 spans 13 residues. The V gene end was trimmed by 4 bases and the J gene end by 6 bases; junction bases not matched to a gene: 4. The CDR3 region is CASSPRTGDGYTF. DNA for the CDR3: TGTGCCAGCAGCCCCCGGACAGGGGATGGCTACACCTTC.

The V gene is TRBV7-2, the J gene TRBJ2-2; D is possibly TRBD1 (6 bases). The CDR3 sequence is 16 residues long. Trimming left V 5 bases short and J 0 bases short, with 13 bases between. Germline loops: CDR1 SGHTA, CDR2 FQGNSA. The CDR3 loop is CASSGSGTTNTGELFF. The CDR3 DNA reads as TGTGCCAGCAGCGGATCCGGGACAACGAACACCGGGGAGCTGTTTTTT.

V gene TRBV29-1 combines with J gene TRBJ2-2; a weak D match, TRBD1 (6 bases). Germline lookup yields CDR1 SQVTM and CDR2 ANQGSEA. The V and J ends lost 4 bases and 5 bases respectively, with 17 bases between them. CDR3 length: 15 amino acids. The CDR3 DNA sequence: TGCAGCGTTGTGCTTGACAGGAGGATTACCGGGGAGCTGTTTTTT. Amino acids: CSVVLDRRITGELFF.

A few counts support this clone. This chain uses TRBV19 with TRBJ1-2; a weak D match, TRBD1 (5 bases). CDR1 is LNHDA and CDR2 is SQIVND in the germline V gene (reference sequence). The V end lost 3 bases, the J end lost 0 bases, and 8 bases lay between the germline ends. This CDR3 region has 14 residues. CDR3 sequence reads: CASSIGDSNYGYTF. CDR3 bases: TGTGCCAGTAGTATCGGGGACTCTAACTATGGCTACACCTTC.

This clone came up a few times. The CDR3 DNA sequence: TGTGCCAGTAGCGGGACAGCCGGGCAGCCCCAGCATTTT. Amino acids: CASSGTAGQPQHF. The chain is built from TRBV19 and TRBJ1-5; 7 nucleotides align to TRBD1. There are 13 residues in the CDR3. Looked up from germline, CDR1 is LNHDA and CDR2 is SQIVND (reference sequence). Trimming cost V 6 bases and J 7 bases; bases outside gene matches: 6.

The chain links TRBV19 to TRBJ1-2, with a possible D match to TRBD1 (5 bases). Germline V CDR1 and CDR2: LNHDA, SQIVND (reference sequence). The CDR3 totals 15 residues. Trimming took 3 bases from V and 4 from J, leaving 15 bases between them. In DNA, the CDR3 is TGTGCCAGTAGTATCCGGGCAGACAGATTCTATGGCTACACCTTC. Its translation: CASSIRADRFYGYTF.

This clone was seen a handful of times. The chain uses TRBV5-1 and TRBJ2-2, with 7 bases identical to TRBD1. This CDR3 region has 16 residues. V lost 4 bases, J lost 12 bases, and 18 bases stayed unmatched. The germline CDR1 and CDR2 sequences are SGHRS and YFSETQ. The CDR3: CASSLDQYRGEGQLFF. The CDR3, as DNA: TGCGCCAGCAGCCTGGACCAATACAGGGGCGAGGGCCAGCTGTTTTTT.

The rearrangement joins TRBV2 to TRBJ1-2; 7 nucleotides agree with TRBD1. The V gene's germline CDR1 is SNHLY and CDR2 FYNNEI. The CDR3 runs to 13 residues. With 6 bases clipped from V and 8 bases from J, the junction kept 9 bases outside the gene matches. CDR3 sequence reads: CASSPTGTEGYTF. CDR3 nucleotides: TGTGCCAGCAGCCCGACAGGGACTGAGGGCTACACCTTC.

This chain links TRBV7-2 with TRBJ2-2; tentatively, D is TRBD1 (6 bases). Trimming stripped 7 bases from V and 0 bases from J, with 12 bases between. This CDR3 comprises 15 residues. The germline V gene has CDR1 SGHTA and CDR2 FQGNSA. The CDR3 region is CASTPGHSNTGELFF. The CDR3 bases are TGTGCCAGCACCCCGGGACACTCGAACACCGGGGAGCTGTTTTTT.